Presented here are 30 T cell receptor beta chains from one specimen sequenced in a study of CD8+ T cells in alopecia areata. Sorting of pooled cutaneous lymph node cells was based on CD4, CD8alpha, NKG2D, NKG2ACE and other markers. cDNA reverse transcribed from extracted RNA served as the sequencing template. Data came from immunoSEQ multiplex PCR; TCRdb stores just in-frame clones and leaves some out. The profile covers 270,000 or so clones, none occurring a single time. The sample taken for sequencing was CD4+ T cells sorted from a lymph node. These receptor sequences come from a C3H/HeJ mouse with alopecia areata. The strain bears MHC haplotype H2-k.

This clone has only a few counts. The germline and genes are mouse ones. The CDR3 extends 4 residues past the end of the read, so its final part is completed from the germline J gene. The chain links TRBV13-1 to TRBJ1-1; D might be TRBD1 (6 bases). This CDR3 comprises 13 residues. The germline V gene encodes CDR1 NSHNY and CDR2 SYGAGN. Partial CDR3 DNA: TGTGCCAGCAGTGATGCAGCCAGGGGA. Protein: CASSDAARG. The entire CDR3 sequence reads CASSDAARGEVFF.

This clone was found a few times. The genes and germline here are from mouse. This chain's CDR3 is CASGDWRTDTGQLYF. The covered CDR3 bases are TGTGCCAGCGGTGATTGGCGGACAGACACCGGG. V is TRBV13-2 and J is TRBJ2-2, with a possible D match to TRBD1 (6 bases). The read comes to an end 4 residues before the CDR3 does, leaving the germline J gene to fill in the end. Germline V lookup: CDR1 NNHNN, CDR2 SYGAGS (reference sequence). The CDR3 runs 15 residues. Trimming cost V 1 base and J 3 bases, with 10 bases left between them.

Turning to this clone: All gene names here are mouse names. The read ends 4 residues before the CDR3 terminus; that terminus is restored from the germline J gene. The chain couples TRBV5 to TRBJ2-3, with TRBD2 matching over 7 bases. Germline assignment: CDR1 LGHNA and CDR2 YNLKQL (reference sequence). Germline trimming cut 6 bases from V and 0 bases from J; bases unmatched to any gene: 9. This CDR3 has 16 amino acids. The CDR3 protein is CASSPPGLTSAETLYF. The covered CDR3 bases are TGTGCCAGCAGTCCCCCGGGACTGACTAGTGCAGAA.

This clone was counted between two and nine times. The gene names given are mouse names. The CDR3 is cut off 4 residues early in the read; its end comes from the germline J gene. The V gene is TRBV1, the J gene TRBJ1-2; possibly TRBD1 for D (5 bases). Germline CDR1 and CDR2: NSQYPW and LRSPGD (reference sequence). CDR3 size: 15 residues. Trimming removed 3 bases from V and 2 bases from J, with 13 bases in between. CDR3 bases read: TGCACCTGCAGTGCGAGGGGAGGAGGCAACTCC. Its protein product is CTCSARGGGNS. The whole CDR3 is CTCSARGGGNSDYTF.

This clone was detected only a few times. The germline and genes are mouse ones. Coverage ceases 4 residues before the CDR3 finishes, and the germline J gene fills in the end. The chain employs TRBV19 and TRBJ2-7; the match to TRBD1 covers 9 bases. The CDR3 runs to 14 residues. The germline CDR1 and CDR2 sequences are FNHDT and SITEND (reference sequence). The CDR3 loop is CASSRDRAKYEQYF. The sequenced part of the CDR3 DNA is TGTGCCAGCAGCCGGGACAGGGCCAAATAT. Full variable domain (outside the CDR3, taken from reference TRBV19 and TRBJ2-7): GGIITQTPKFLIGQEGQKLTLKCQQNFNHDTMYWYRQDSGKGLRLIYYSITENDLQKGDLSEGYDASREKKSSFSLTVTSAQKNEMAVFLCASSRDRAKYEQYFGPGTRLTVL.

About this clone itself: Genes and germline come from the mouse. Read data end 4 residues before the CDR3 end; the end is taken from the germline J gene. The J gene is TRBJ2-3, the V gene TRBV13-2, with 12 bases that match TRBD2. Germline loops: CDR1 NNHNN, CDR2 SYGAGS (reference sequence). The CDR3 consists of 15 residues. V lost 2 bases, J lost 4 bases, and 2 bases stayed unmatched. The CDR3 bases that were read are TGTGCCAGCGGTGAGGACTGGGGGGGACCAGAA. It encodes CASGEDWGGPE. The complete CDR3 reads CASGEDWGGPETLYF.

Concerning this clone: Germline and genes: mouse. The read stops 4 residues short of the end of the CDR3; the missing end is completed from the germline J gene. The chain uses TRBV13-1 and TRBJ2-3; 9 bases are shared with TRBD2. CDR1 is NSHNY and CDR2 is SYGAGN in the germline V gene. CDR3 length: 16 residues. J gave up 0 bases and V 3 bases, and 5 bases lay outside the gene matches. The CDR3 here is CASSVGLGTSAETLYF. The sequenced part of the CDR3 DNA is TGTGCCAGCAGTGTCGGACTGGGGACTAGTGCAGAA.

For this clone: The gene symbols are mouse symbols. The read finishes 4 residues shy of the CDR3 end, and the germline J gene is used to complete it. Other nucleotide sequences from this sample produce the same CDR3. The V call is TRBV13-1, the J call TRBJ2-3; 11 nucleotides line up with TRBD1. There are 16 residues in the CDR3. The ends lost 3 bases at V and 0 bases at J; junction bases unmatched: 3. Germline V lookup: CDR1 NSHNY, CDR2 SYGAGN. This chain's CDR3 is CASSVGQGGSAETLYF. Partial CDR3 DNA: TGTGCCAGCAGTGTGGGACAGGGGGGTAGTGCAGAA.

Remarks on this clone: Genes and germline are mouse. The CDR3 extends 4 residues past the end of the read, so its final part is completed from the germline J gene. This same CDR3 is encoded by further DNA sequences in the sample. The V and J genes are TRBV19 and TRBJ2-2, with no clear D. The CDR3 has 14 residues. V was trimmed by 1 base and J by 0 bases, leaving 4 bases between them. Germline loops: CDR1 FNHDT, CDR2 SITEND (reference sequence). The sequenced part of the CDR3 DNA is TGTGCCAGCAGTATAACATCAAACACCGGG. It translates to CASSITSNTG. The entire CDR3 protein reads CASSITSNTGQLYF.

This clone turned up a few times. Germline and genes here are mouse. The CDR3 end is not reached by the read, which stops 4 residues before it; the germline J gene fills it in. The chain joins TRBV13-1 to TRBJ1-2, with D possibly matching TRBD1 (6 bases). The V and J ends lost 2 bases and 0 bases respectively, with 14 bases between them. The germline gives CDR1 NSHNY, CDR2 SYGAGN. This CDR3 region has 16 residues. The CDR3 bases that were read are TGTGCCAGCAGTGAAGGAGGACAGAACACAAACTCC. It specifies CASSEGGQNTNS. The entire CDR3 protein reads CASSEGGQNTNSDYTF.

Notes on this clone: The gene names given are mouse names. The read finishes 3 residues shy of the CDR3 end, and the germline J gene is used to complete it. This chain connects TRBV19 to TRBJ1-6; D not certain. TRBJ1-6 is an ORF, with its function uncertain. The V end was cut by 4 bases, the J end by 9 bases, with 8 bases between. The germline CDR1 and CDR2 sequences are FNHDT and SITEND (reference sequence). The CDR3 has 12 amino acids. The CDR3 bases that were read are TGTGCCAGCAGTGCCCAGGTTTCGCCC. This sequence encodes CASSAQVSP. The CDR3, in full, reads CASSAQVSPLYF.

This clone was counted at least ten times. Gene names are mouse gene names. The read halts 4 residues ahead of the CDR3 end, with the missing end drawn from the germline J gene. This specimen includes other DNA sequences encoding the same CDR3. The chain joins TRBV17 to TRBJ2-5, with 8 bases lining up with TRBD1. Germline V gives CDR1 MNHDT, CDR2 YYDKIL. The CDR3 spans 13 residues. CDR3: CASSRQGADTQYF. The DNA read from the CDR3 is TGTGCTAGCAGTAGGCAGGGGGCGGAC.

As to this clone: Each gene name is a mouse one. Distinct nucleotide sequences in the sample also encode this CDR3. CDR3 sequence: CASRDRGGSDYTF. The part of the CDR3 DNA that was read is TGTGCCAGCAGAGACAGGGGGGGCTCC. The genes are TRBV13-3 and TRBJ1-2; 9 bases line up with TRBD1. The read terminates 4 residues ahead of where the CDR3 ends, so the germline J gene completes it. Germline CDR1 and CDR2: NNHDY and SYVADS. With 5 bases clipped from V and 4 bases from J, the junction kept 3 bases outside the gene matches. This CDR3 has 13 residues.

On this clone itself: Mouse gene names and germline throughout. The CDR3 extends 4 residues past the end of the read, so its final part is completed from the germline J gene. This sequence joins TRBV19 and TRBJ1-1; TRBD1 aligns across 7 bases. The V and J ends lost 2 bases and 0 bases, in that order; junction bases with no gene match: 1. This CDR3 comprises 14 residues. Germline assignment: CDR1 FNHDT and CDR2 SITEND (reference sequence). The covered CDR3 bases are TGTGCCAGCAGTATGGGACAGTCAAACACA. Residues: CASSMGQSNT. The whole CDR3 is CASSMGQSNTEVFF.

This clone was seen a few times. Genes and germline are mouse. Sequencing ends 4 residues short of the CDR3 end; the germline J gene provides the rest. The chain couples TRBV19 to TRBJ2-7, with D possibly being TRBD2 (6 bases). V lost 2 bases, J lost 1 base, and 10 bases lay in between. This CDR3 contains 14 residues. CDR1 and CDR2 (germline): FNHDT, SITEND (reference sequence). Incomplete CDR3 DNA: TGTGCCAGCAGTATCGGGGGGAGGTCCTAT. Protein product: CASSIGGRSY. In full, the CDR3 is CASSIGGRSYEQYF.

Only a few counts were recorded for this clone. The germline and genes are mouse ones. The CDR3 DNA, read in part, is TGTGCCAGCAGACAGGGTCATAATTCGCCC. It yields the protein CASRQGHNSP. From start to end, the CDR3 is CASRQGHNSPLYF. The chain uses TRBV19 and TRBJ1-6; tentative D call: TRBD1 (6 bases). The observed sequence ends 3 residues before the CDR3 terminus, with the missing tail filled in from the germline J gene. TRBJ1-6 is sorted into the ORF group, with uncertain function. Germline V gene sequence: CDR1 FNHDT, CDR2 SITEND (reference sequence). With 5 bases removed from V and 5 bases from J, the gap between germline ends came to 8 bases. The CDR3 has 13 residues.

Turning to this clone: Any gene name here is a mouse gene name. Read sequence stops 4 residues before the CDR3 end, and the germline J gene provides the missing end. V is TRBV13-1 and J is TRBJ2-1; maybe TRBD2 (6 bases). Trimming shortened V by 1 base and J by 0 bases, and 11 bases separated the two germline ends. CDR1 and CDR2 from the germline V gene are NSHNY and SYGAGN. The length of the CDR3 is 16 residues. CDR3 protein: CASSDTRGVNYAEQFF. Incomplete CDR3 DNA: TGTGCCAGCAGTGATACCCGGGGGGTTAACTATGCT.

About this clone itself: Gene names follow the mouse nomenclature. The CDR3 goes on 4 residues after the read ends, and that part is filled in from the germline J gene. The genes are TRBV13-1 and TRBJ2-5; 11 nucleotides line up with TRBD1. The V gene's germline CDR1 is NSHNY and CDR2 SYGAGN. CDR3 length: 15 residues. This CDR3 reads CASSPGQGAFDTQYF. The sequenced CDR3 bases are TGTGCCAGCAGTCCCGGACAGGGGGCGTTTGAC.

This clone appeared a few times. Germline and genes: mouse. The sequence runs out 4 residues before the end of the CDR3; the remainder is reconstructed from the germline J gene. This chain links TRBV13-1 with TRBJ2-3, with TRBD2 matching 8 bases. The V gene's germline CDR1 is NSHNY and CDR2 SYGAGN. V shed 0 bases and J 4 bases; nucleotides not matched to a gene: 7. There are 16 residues in the CDR3. The sequenced part of the CDR3 DNA is TGTGCCAGCAGTGATGCACGGGGGGGCGCGACAGAA. Protein sequence: CASSDARGGATE. The whole CDR3 sequence reads CASSDARGGATETLYF.

This clone was detected only a few times. Gene labels here are mouse ones. The CDR3 is cut off 4 residues early in the read; its end comes from the germline J gene. This chain connects TRBV13-2 to TRBJ2-5, with D perhaps TRBD1 (6 bases). The length of the CDR3 is 14 residues. Germline values: CDR1 NNHNN, CDR2 SYGAGS (reference sequence). The CDR3 DNA, read in part, is TGTGCCAGCGGTGATCGGAAGGGGGAAGAC. The encoded protein is CASGDRKGED. The complete CDR3 reads CASGDRKGEDTQYF.

In regard to this clone: Each gene name is a mouse one. The read ends 4 residues before the CDR3 terminus; that terminus is restored from the germline J gene. The rearrangement links TRBV1 to TRBJ2-7; 14 bases match TRBD2. This CDR3 region has 15 residues. The germline gives CDR1 NSQYPW, CDR2 LRSPGD (reference sequence). The CDR3 region is CTCSGGLGGRDEQYF. The DNA read from the CDR3 is TGCACCTGCAGTGGGGGACTGGGGGGGCGCGAT.

This clone appeared a few times. Gene names denote mouse genes. The read is 4 residues too short to cover the CDR3 end, so that end is filled in from the germline J gene. This sequence joins TRBV31 and TRBJ1-2; 12 nucleotides line up with TRBD1. Looked up from germline, CDR1 is GKSSPN and CDR2 is SITVG. The CDR3 sequence is 14 residues long. Trimming removed 7 bases from V and 0 bases from J; junction bases left unmatched: 3. The sequenced CDR3 bases are TGTGCCTCCGGGACAGGGGGCGCAAACTCC. It yields the protein CASGTGGANS. The full CDR3 protein is CASGTGGANSDYTF.

This clone was observed a handful of times. Each gene name is a mouse one. From the germline J gene comes the end of the CDR3, since the read stops 4 residues before it. V and J are TRBV19 and TRBJ1-2; 9 bases align to TRBD1. CDR1 FNHDT and CDR2 SITEND come from the germline V gene (reference sequence). The CDR3 loop spans 14 amino acids. The junction had 4 bases not matched to a gene; V was cut back by 4 bases and J by 3 bases. The chain's CDR3 is CASSSGQGDSDYTF. The sequenced CDR3 bases are TGTGCCAGCAGTTCGGGACAGGGAGACTCC.

This clone occurred a few times. Germline and genes: mouse. The DNA ends 4 residues before the CDR3 does, and the rest of the CDR3 is filled in from the germline J gene. Other DNA sequences in the sample encode the same CDR3. V and J are TRBV1 and TRBJ1-1; possible D gene TRBD1, 5 bases. Germline CDR1 reads NSQYPW; CDR2 reads LRSPGD (reference sequence). The CDR3 sequence is 11 residues long. The CDR3 sequence is CTCSGDREVFF. The covered CDR3 bases are TGCACCTGCAGTGGTGACAGA.

Concerning this clone itself: The gene names given are mouse names. The read terminates 4 residues before the CDR3 end, so the remaining end is supplied by the germline J gene. The chain uses TRBV13-1 and TRBJ2-5; D is perhaps TRBD1 (5 bases). The V end lost 9 bases, the J end lost 0 bases, and 11 bases lay between the germline ends. Germline V CDR1 and CDR2: NSHNY, SYGAGN. The CDR3 runs 13 residues. The CDR3 bases that were read are TGTGCCACCTCCGACAGAAACCAAGAC. Translated: CATSDRNQD. The CDR3, in full, reads CATSDRNQDTQYF.

For this clone: Gene and germline names: mouse. The read finishes 4 residues shy of the CDR3 end, and the germline J gene is used to complete it. The rearrangement uses TRBV1 and TRBJ2-5; the match to TRBD2 covers 8 bases. Germline assignment: CDR1 NSQYPW and CDR2 LRSPGD (reference sequence). The V segment lost 4 bases and the J segment 2 bases; nucleotides outside the gene matches: 5. The CDR3 is made up of 15 amino acids. CDR3 amino acids: CTCSGGGGAQDTQYF. CDR3 bases read: TGCACCTGCAGTGGAGGAGGGGGGGCCCAAGAC.

In its sample, this clone was seen a few times. Gene labels here are mouse ones. Read sequence stops 4 residues before the CDR3 end, and the germline J gene provides the missing end. This chain uses TRBV13-3 with TRBJ2-1, with TRBD2 as a possible D gene (6 bases). V gave up 2 bases and J gave up 3 bases, with 9 bases separating them. Germline loops: CDR1 NNHDY, CDR2 SYVADS. The CDR3 is 14 amino acids. CDR3 DNA (partial): TGTGCCAGCAGTGAGCTGGGGATCTATGCT. Amino acids: CASSELGIYA. The complete CDR3 protein is CASSELGIYAEQFF.

This clone appeared a few times. All gene names here are mouse names. The CDR3 is cut off 4 residues early in the read; its end comes from the germline J gene. Other nucleotide sequences from this sample produce the same CDR3. V gene TRBV1 combines with J gene TRBJ2-3, with TRBD2 matching over 7 bases. In germline, CDR1 is NSQYPW, CDR2 LRSPGD (reference sequence). V lost 1 base to trimming and J lost 0 bases; unmatched junction nucleotides: 4. The CDR3 contains 16 residues. This CDR3 reads CTCSAGGGTSAETLYF. CDR3 DNA (partial): TGCACCTGCAGTGCAGGTGGGGGGACTAGTGCAGAA.

In its sample, this clone was seen a few times. Genes here carry mouse names. The read halts 4 residues ahead of the CDR3 end, with the missing end drawn from the germline J gene. This chain connects TRBV1 to TRBJ2-1; TRBD2 matches at 12 bases. There are 15 residues in the CDR3. The germline V gene encodes CDR1 NSQYPW and CDR2 LRSPGD (reference sequence). CDR3 in amino acids: CTCSGLGGQGAEQFF. The CDR3 DNA, read in part, is TGCACCTGCAGTGGACTGGGGGGGCAAGGAGCT.

Comment on this clone: Gene names are the mouse ones. The missing CDR3 end, 4 residues past where the read stops, is filled in from the germline J gene. The gene calls are TRBV1 and TRBJ2-5, with TRBD2 identical over 10 bases. The ends lost 5 bases at V and 0 bases at J; junction bases unmatched: 2. Germline V gene lookup returns CDR1 NSQYPW and CDR2 LRSPGD (reference sequence). This CDR3 spans 15 amino acids. CDR3 DNA, as far as it was read: TGCACCTGCAGTACTGGGGGGGTTAACCAAGAC. Amino acids: CTCSTGGVNQD. The full CDR3 sequence reads CTCSTGGVNQDTQYF.